This T cell receptor (beta chain) comes out of a study of shared clonotypes between healthy human individuals. About the study: Each donor contributed plates that comprised three CD4 naive, three CD4 memory, two CD8 naive and one CD8 memory. The study's findings and limits: Sharing across four donors was highest in naive CD4 (around 5%) and lowest in memory CD8 (roughly 0.4%). Represented genetic and exposure-history diversity was restricted by having few donors.

TCRdb keeps only in-frame clones here, not all; method: immunoSEQ multiplex PCR. This sample has approximately 2.1 million clones; over 90% occur once, and the top ten carry 0.35% to 0.5%. Concerning this clone itself: Its matching antigen is unknown.

Donors were healthy HIV-negative adults without recently reported acute infections or vaccinations. V gave up 6 bases and J gave up 3 bases, with 20 bases separating them. The CDR3 is made up of 16 amino acids. The germline V gene encodes CDR1 MNHEY and CDR2 SMNVEV (reference sequence). Input material: naive CD4+ T cells from PBMCs. As to subset: CD45RA+ positively selected. The chain has TRBV27 and TRBJ1-2; TRBD1 is a possible D gene (6 bases). This TCR derives from a man aged 18-30 years in good health. Some clones in this sample may be carry-over from other donors' samples. The CDR3 DNA is TGTGCCAGCAGCACGATCAGGGGTAGCCGGGACTATGGCTACACCTTC. It translates to CASSTIRGSRDYGYTF.